These 10 T cell receptor beta chains share one sample of origin, sequenced in a study of T-cell reconstitution after alpha-beta-depleted transplantation in children. Construction of the TCRbeta library involved unique molecular identifiers. TCRdb independently ran MiXCR on the PCR reads; one entry per CDR3 protein. The table records around 440,000 distinct CDR3 sequences, about 10% of them present only once. The source was PBMCs, collected before TCRalphabeta/CD19-depleted stem cell transplant. Source of these receptors: a child aged 2 to 15 with inherited bone marrow failure, due to receive a stem cell transplant.

This clonotype showed up just a few times. This chain links TRBV6-1 with TRBJ2-7; D remains ambiguous. The V end lost 5 bases, the J end lost 0 bases, and 8 bases lay between the germline ends. CDR3 size: 13 residues. Per the germline V gene, CDR1 is MNHNS and CDR2 is SASEGT. As DNA, the CDR3 is TGTGCCAGCAGTCCTATTTTCTCCTACGAGCAGTACTTC. This codes for CASSPIFSYEQYF.

The table lists this clonotype with a few counts. The chain carries TRBV5-1 and TRBJ1-3; D uncertain. The CDR3 contains 15 residues. The ends were cut back, 6 bases at V and 0 bases at J, with 13 bases in the middle. The germline CDR1 and CDR2 sequences are SGHRS and YFSETQ. Written as DNA, the CDR3 is TGCGCCAGCAATCCAGCTCCCGACTCTGGAAACACCATATATTTT. It encodes CASNPAPDSGNTIYF.

Only one count was recorded for this clonotype. One junction end disagrees with the germline gene, perhaps due to a read error. The chain employs TRBV29-1 and TRBJ1-1; a possible D gene is TRBD1 (6 bases). The CDR3 loop spans 16 amino acids. Germline CDR1 and CDR2: SQVTM and ANQGSEA. CDR3 sequence (DNA): TGCAGCGTTGTCCGGGGGGCGCGTTCGCAGAACGCTGAAGCTTTCTTT. It translates to CSVVRGARSQNAEAFF.

Comment on this clonotype: This clone may be a read error of a much larger clone one base away. The rearrangement links TRBV4-3 to TRBJ2-7, with 11 nucleotides matching TRBD2. CDR1 is LGHNA and CDR2 is YSLEER in the germline V gene. The length of the CDR3 is 15 residues. This CDR3 is CARSHTTSGAYEQYF. CDR3 sequence (DNA): TGCGCCAGAAGCCATACGACTAGCGGGGCCTACGAGCAGTACTTC.

CDR3 in amino acids: CASRSPSGGFGELFF. The CDR3 bases are TGTGCCAGCAGATCCCCTAGCGGGGGTTTCGGGGAGCTGTTTTTT. The chain has TRBV7-2 and TRBJ2-2, with TRBD2 matching 10 bases. Looked up from germline, CDR1 is SGHTA and CDR2 is FQGNSA. The CDR3 is 15 amino acids. V dropped 6 bases and J dropped 7; count of bases not matched to a gene: 8.

The gene calls are TRBV20-1 and TRBJ2-7; 10 positions match TRBD2. Germline V gives CDR1 DFQATT, CDR2 SNEGSKA (reference sequence). J was trimmed by 0 bases and V by 6 bases; bases with no gene match: 11. The CDR3 contains 16 residues. CDR3 coding DNA: TGCAGTGCCGCATCGCCCGCTAGCGGGAGCTCCTACGAGCAGTACTTC. Translated: CSAASPASGSSYEQYF.

This clonotype was seen a few times. This chain joins TRBV7-2 and TRBJ2-1; D is unresolved. Trimming stripped 1 base from V and 2 bases from J, with 12 bases between. The CDR3 covers 16 residues. CDR1 is SGHTA and CDR2 is FQGNSA in the germline V gene. DNA for the CDR3: TGTGCCAGCAGCTTAGGCGGTGTCCAAACCTACAATGAGCAGTTCTTC. It encodes CASSLGGVQTYNEQFF.

This clonotype was counted ten times or more. The genes are TRBV27 and TRBJ2-2; either TRBD1 or TRBD2 may fit D (6 bases each). Germline values: CDR1 MNHEY, CDR2 SMNVEV (reference sequence). This CDR3 spans 18 amino acids. V dropped 3 bases and J dropped 3 bases, with 20 bases sitting between them. The CDR3 DNA reads TGTGCCAGCAGTTTTTATGGGGGGCCCTCGGTGTACACCGGGGAGCTGTTTTTT. It encodes CASSFYGGPSVYTGELFF.

This clonotype occurred many times. This sequence joins TRBV18 and TRBJ2-7; D possibly uses TRBD1 or TRBD2 (6 bases each). V lost 3 bases to trimming and J lost 5 bases, with 14 bases between them. Germline-derived CDR1 and CDR2 are KGHSH and LQKENI. This CDR3 contains 14 residues. CDR3 in amino acids: CASSPRTGAHEQYF. The CDR3 region has the DNA TGTGCCAGCTCACCGAGGACGGGGGCCCACGAGCAGTACTTC. Complete variable domain (other parts from reference TRBV18 and TRBJ2-7): NAGVMQNPRHLVRRRGQEARLRCSPMKGHSHVYWYRQLPEEGLKFMVYLQKENIIDESGMPKERFSAEFPKEGPSILRIQQVVRGDSAAYFCASSPRTGAHEQYFGPGTRLTVT.

The rearrangement links TRBV4-3 to TRBJ2-1, with D possibly called TRBD1 or TRBD2 (5 bases each). Per germline, CDR1 LGHNA and CDR2 YSLEER. The CDR3 totals 19 residues. V was shortened by 1 base and J by 0 bases, with 19 bases between the two germline ends. CDR3 in amino acids: CASSQAGWPGASSYNEQFF. The DNA for the CDR3 is TGCGCCAGCAGCCAAGCAGGCTGGCCCGGGGCTAGCTCCTACAATGAGCAGTTCTTC.